The next 24 T cell receptor beta chains were all read from a single sample in a study of blood T cell repertoires in COVID-19. Repertoires were generated with immunoSEQ multiplex PCR, while TCRdb's copy carries only in-frame clones and drops some. The sample has fewer than 130,000 clones; more than 65% are singletons. What was sequenced was peripheral blood. The receptors here all came from a woman older than 75 with acute or convalescent COVID-19.

This clone occurred once. V gene TRBV7-9 combines with J gene TRBJ2-7; D might be TRBD1 (5 bases). Trimming stripped 5 bases from V and 5 bases from J, with 16 bases between. The CDR3 sequence is 14 residues long. CDR1 is SEHNR, CDR2 FQNEAQ, per germline (reference sequence). For the CDR3, the DNA is TGTGCCAGCAGCCCGGTAAGGGGCAGCGACGAGCAGTACTTC. It is translated as CASSPVRGSDEQYF.

This rearrangement joins TRBV20-1 to TRBJ1-3; D call uncertain. CDR3 size: 15 residues. V gave up 3 bases and J gave up 2 bases, with 14 bases separating them. CDR1 DFQATT and CDR2 SNEGSKA come from the germline V gene (reference sequence). The CDR3 DNA reads as TGCAGTGCTAGTCACTGGGCCCGGACTGGAAACACCATATATTTT. Its protein product is CSASHWARTGNTIYF.

The V call is TRBV5-4, the J call TRBJ2-3; 9 bases are a match to TRBD2. The germline CDR1 and CDR2 sequences are SGHNT and YYREEE (reference sequence). The ends lost 0 bases at V and 4 bases at J; junction bases unmatched: 9. The CDR3 is 17 residues long. The chain's CDR3 is CASSLALASGNSDTQYF. The CDR3 DNA sequence: TGTGCCAGCAGCTTGGCTTTGGCTAGCGGGAACTCAGATACGCAGTATTTT.

This clone occurred once. V and J are TRBV7-9 and TRBJ2-7; weak D call: TRBD1 (5 bases). Trimming removed 5 bases from V and 0 bases from J, with 20 bases in between. Germline-derived CDR1 and CDR2 are SEHNR and FQNEAQ (reference sequence). The length of the CDR3 is 17 residues. CDR3 sequence: CASSLEWGLSNSYEQYF. In nucleotides, the CDR3 is TGTGCCAGCAGCCTAGAATGGGGCCTCTCCAACTCCTACGAGCAGTACTTC.

This clone appeared a few times. The rearrangement joins TRBV30 to TRBJ1-2; a weak D match, TRBD1 (6 bases). Germline-derived CDR1 and CDR2 are GTSNPN and SVGIG (reference sequence). This CDR3 contains 13 residues. Trimming cost V 0 bases and J 9 bases, with 14 bases left between them. Written as DNA, the CDR3 is TGTGCCTGGAGTGTATTACAGGGTAGGAGCTACACCTTC. Its protein product is CAWSVLQGRSYTF.

This clone appeared a few times. The chain links TRBV5-1 to TRBJ2-5; 8 bases map to TRBD1. V dropped 4 bases and J dropped 1; count of bases not matched to a gene: 3. This CDR3 is 14 amino acids long. The germline CDR1 and CDR2 sequences are SGHRS and YFSETQ. CDR3: CASSTGTGQETQYF. CDR3 nucleotide sequence: TGCGCCAGCAGCACCGGGACAGGCCAAGAGACCCAGTACTTC.

This clone was detected only once. The chain links TRBV18 to TRBJ1-2; D unresolved. The germline V and J ends were trimmed by 1 base and 6 bases, with 9 bases remaining between them. The CDR3 covers 13 residues. CDR1 is KGHSH and CDR2 is LQKENI in the germline V gene. The CDR3, as DNA: TGTGCCAGCTCACCACTCTCAGAAGATGGCTACACCTTC. Protein: CASSPLSEDGYTF. Looking up the rest from reference TRBV18 and TRBJ1-2 gives the full variable domain: NAGVMQNPRHLVRRRGQEARLRCSPMKGHSHVYWYRQLPEEGLKFMVYLQKENIIDESGMPKERFSAEFPKEGPSILRIQQVVRGDSAAYFCASSPLSEDGYTFGSGTRLTVV.

This clone was recorded only once. This chain joins TRBV27 and TRBJ2-6, with D maybe TRBD1 (6 bases). The length of the CDR3 is 19 residues. The V and J ends lost 0 bases and 1 base respectively, with 16 bases between them. Looked up from germline, CDR1 is MNHEY and CDR2 is SMNVEV (reference sequence). The CDR3 DNA is TGTGCCAGCAGTTTATCGCTAGACAGGATGGGGTCTGGGGCCAACGTCCTGACTTTC. Translating gives CASSLSLDRMGSGANVLTF.

The J gene is TRBJ2-5, the V gene TRBV7-2; TRBD1 might be the D (6 bases). Germline CDR1 and CDR2: SGHTA and FQGNSA. The CDR3 runs 15 residues. Between the trimmed V and J ends, which lost 1 base and 2 bases, there was a span of 11 bases. CDR3 DNA sequence: TGTGCCAGCAGCTTAGTAGCAGGGGAGCAAGAGACCCAGTACTTC. Amino acid sequence: CASSLVAGEQETQYF.

The V gene is TRBV30, the J gene TRBJ1-2; D unclear. Germline V gives CDR1 GTSNPN, CDR2 SVGIG (reference sequence). V was trimmed by 4 bases and J by 4 bases, leaving 10 bases between them. The CDR3 spans 12 residues. In DNA form, the CDR3 reads TGTGCCTGGACCCCGTCGGGCTATGGCTACACCTTC. It encodes CAWTPSGYGYTF.

V gene TRBV5-1 combines with J gene TRBJ1-1; D is ambiguous. The CDR3 contains 14 residues. V shed 3 bases and J shed 6 bases, with 15 bases lying between them. From germline, CDR1 is SGHRS and CDR2 YFSETQ. CDR3 amino acids: CASSSSGWSAEAFF. The CDR3 nucleotides read TGCGCCAGCAGCTCGTCCGGGTGGAGTGCTGAAGCTTTCTTT. Based on the CDR3 plus reference TRBV5-1 and TRBJ1-1, the full variable domain is KAGVTQTPRYLIKTRGQQVTLSCSPISGHRSVSWYQQTPGQGLQFLFEYFSETQRNKGNFPGRFSGRQFSNSRSEMNVSTLELGDSALYLCASSSSGWSAEAFFGQGTRLTVV.

This clone was recorded at least ten times. The V and J genes are TRBV3-1 (or the pseudogene TRBV3-2) and TRBJ1-4; 7 bases agree with TRBD1. This CDR3 region has 15 residues. Trimming took 3 bases from V and 4 from J; bases not matched to a gene: 5. From germline, CDR1 is LGHDT and CDR2 YNNKEL (reference sequence). CDR3 sequence reads: CASSHTGANNEKLFF. The CDR3 DNA is TGTGCCAGCAGCCACACAGGGGCGAATAATGAAAAACTGTTTTTT.

This clone occurred a few times. This chain uses TRBV10-2 with TRBJ2-2; possibly TRBD1 for D (5 bases). The CDR3 runs 13 residues. Trimming left V 8 bases short and J 2 bases short, with 9 bases between. In germline, CDR1 is WSHSY, CDR2 SAAADI. CDR3 coding DNA: TGCGCCAGCGAGGACAAAAACACCGGGGAGCTGTTTTTT. Its protein product is CASEDKNTGELFF.

This clone was detected once. The V and J genes are TRBV28 and TRBJ1-5; 7 bases line up with TRBD1. J was trimmed by 0 bases and V by 6 bases; bases with no gene match: 5. Germline V CDR1 and CDR2: MDHEN, SYDVKM. The CDR3 runs 15 residues. DNA for the CDR3: TGTGCCAGCAGGGTACAGGGGAATAGCAATCAGCCCCAGCATTTT. This gives the protein CASRVQGNSNQPQHF.

The chain links TRBV5-1 to TRBJ2-5; 7 nucleotides align to TRBD1. The trim removed 4 bases at V and 1 base at J, leaving 7 bases unmatched. CDR3 length: 15 amino acids. Germline assignment: CDR1 SGHRS and CDR2 YFSETQ. This CDR3 is CASSPRWDSQETQYF. As DNA, the CDR3 is TGCGCCAGCAGCCCGCGATGGGACAGCCAAGAGACCCAGTACTTC.

This clone was counted a single time. CDR3 nucleotide sequence: TGTGCCAGCAGTGAACAGTACACCGGGGAGCTGTTTTTT. Its protein product is CASSEQYTGELFF. This chain uses TRBV2 with TRBJ2-2; D uncertain. Per the germline V gene, CDR1 is SNHLY and CDR2 is FYNNEI. The CDR3 has 13 amino acids. Trimming took 2 bases from V and 3 from J, leaving 4 bases between them.

The chain carries TRBV5-1 and TRBJ2-2, with TRBD2 matching 8 bases. Germline V gene data show CDR1 as SGHRS and CDR2 as YFSETQ. This CDR3 is built from 15 residues. The trim removed 5 bases at V and 1 base at J, leaving 4 bases unmatched. CDR3 bases: TGCGCCAGCAGGGACACTAGCGGGAACACCGGGGAGCTGTTTTTT. Protein: CASRDTSGNTGELFF.

This chain links TRBV30 with TRBJ1-2; D unclear. The CDR3 consists of 13 residues. The V and J ends lost 2 bases and 7 bases respectively, with 14 bases between them. Germline V gene lookup returns CDR1 GTSNPN and CDR2 SVGIG (reference sequence). In nucleotides, the CDR3 is TGTGCCTGGAGTACAAACTCAGGCCTTGGCTACACCTTC. Its protein product is CAWSTNSGLGYTF.

The rearrangement uses TRBV5-1 and TRBJ2-7; 8 bases are a match to TRBD1. Germline-derived CDR1 and CDR2 are SGHRS and YFSETQ. Trimming cost V 0 bases and J 7 bases; bases outside gene matches: 9. The CDR3 spans 15 residues. The CDR3 nucleotides are TGCGCCAGCAGCTTGGACGGACAGGGAAACCGGGAGCAGTACTTC. It codes for CASSLDGQGNREQYF.

This clone showed up just once. The V and J genes are TRBV27 and TRBJ2-7; TRBD2 might be the D (6 bases). Trimming shortened V by 3 bases and J by 6 bases, and 18 bases separated the two germline ends. The CDR3 runs 15 residues. Germline-derived CDR1 and CDR2 are MNHEY and SMNVEV (reference sequence). The CDR3 spells CASSFVLSEGREQYF. The CDR3 nucleotides are TGTGCCAGCAGTTTTGTTCTATCGGAGGGCCGCGAGCAGTACTTC.

V gene TRBV6-2 or TRBV6-3 combines with J gene TRBJ2-1; 8 bases map to TRBD2. Germline CDR1 and CDR2: MNHEY and SVGEGT. V shed 2 bases and J 2 bases; nucleotides not matched to a gene: 8. The length of the CDR3 is 17 residues. CDR3 nucleotide sequence: TGTGCCAGCAGTTACGTCGGGAGGGCCGGCCCCTACAATGAGCAGTTCTTC. Amino acids: CASSYVGRAGPYNEQFF.

The chain combines TRBV19 with TRBJ1-1; 7 positions match TRBD1. Looked up from germline, CDR1 is LNHDA and CDR2 is SQIVND (reference sequence). With 9 bases clipped from V and 0 bases from J, the junction kept 4 bases outside the gene matches. The CDR3 length is 13 residues. CDR3 residues: CASTRGMNTEAFF. CDR3 DNA sequence: TGTGCCAGCACCAGGGGGATGAACACTGAAGCTTTCTTT.

The chain employs TRBV29-1 and TRBJ2-5; TRBD1 agrees at 7 bases. V gave up 6 bases and J gave up 4 bases; unmatched junction bases: 11. CDR3 length: 14 amino acids. In germline, CDR1 is SQVTM, CDR2 ANQGSEA. The CDR3 DNA sequence: TGCAGCGTCCGGACAGGTCCGACGGGAGAGACCCAGTACTTC. It specifies CSVRTGPTGETQYF.

This clone was counted a few times. The J gene is TRBJ1-4, the V gene TRBV19; D is unclear. Looked up from germline, CDR1 is LNHDA and CDR2 is SQIVND (reference sequence). The CDR3 length is 13 residues. The V end was cut by 3 bases, the J end by 4 bases, with 6 bases between. CDR3 region: CASSIAVNEKLFF. In DNA form, the CDR3 reads TGTGCCAGTAGTATTGCGGTTAATGAAAAACTGTTTTTT.